Detailed here is one T cell receptor beta chain. The antigen is undetermined. The sample originates from a study of T cells expressing NK-cell markers. Study details: Seven sequenced donors out of eight were HCMV-seropositive, one seronegative. Findings of the study overall: These same clonotypes (in a few donors) also led the CD3+CD56-NKG2C+ fraction.

For each CDR3 protein, TCRdb gives one entry from its re-call of the 5' RACE reads, without DNA. The sample features over 120,000 distinct CDR3 sequences, with more than 10% in its top ten. CDR3 length: 14 residues. This receptor was obtained from a man younger than 30 in good health. Sequencing was carried out using blood T cells: a sorted CD56 or NKG2C T cell subset, CD4+ or CD8+ T cells, or bulk PBMC T cells (not recorded which). This sequence joins TRBV12-3 or TRBV12-4 and TRBJ2-1; TCRdb gives TRBD1 as the D gene, but with no DNA this cannot be confirmed. CDR3 amino acids: CASSLVQGGNEQFF.